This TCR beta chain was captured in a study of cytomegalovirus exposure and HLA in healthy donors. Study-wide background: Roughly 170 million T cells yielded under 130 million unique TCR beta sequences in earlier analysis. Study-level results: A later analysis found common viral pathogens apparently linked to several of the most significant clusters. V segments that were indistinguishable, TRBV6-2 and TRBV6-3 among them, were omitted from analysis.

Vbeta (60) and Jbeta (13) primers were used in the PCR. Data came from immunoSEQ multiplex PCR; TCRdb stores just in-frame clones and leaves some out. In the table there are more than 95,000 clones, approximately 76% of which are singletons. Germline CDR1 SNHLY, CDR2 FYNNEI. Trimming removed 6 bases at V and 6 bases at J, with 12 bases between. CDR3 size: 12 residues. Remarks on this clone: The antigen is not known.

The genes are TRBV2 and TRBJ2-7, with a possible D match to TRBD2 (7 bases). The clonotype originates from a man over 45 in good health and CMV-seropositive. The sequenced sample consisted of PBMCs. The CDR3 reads CASRGGPAEQYF. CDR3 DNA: TGTGCCAGCAGGGGGGGGCCGGCCGAGCAGTACTTC. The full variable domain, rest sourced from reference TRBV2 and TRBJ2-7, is EPEVTQTPSHQVTQMGQEVILRCVPISNHLYFYWYRQILGQKVEFLVSFYNNEISEKSEIFDDQFSVERPDGSNFTLKIRSTKLEDSAMYFCASRGGPAEQYFGPGTRLTVT.